Sequencing of this T cell receptor beta chain was carried out in a study of vaccination and CD4 T cells after COVID-19. Sequencing of the DNA from cultured CD4+ T cells was carried out with the Oncomine TCR Beta short-read assay. Investigators isolated genomic DNA from cultured CD4+ T cells. TCRdb analysed the PCR reads with MiXCR anew, one entry per CDR3 protein. The table lists several thousand distinct CDR3 sequences, approximately 46% of them singletons. Treatment noted: roughly 10-day PBMC culture with coronavirus spike peptide pools or control peptides (ViraFEST assay). Before the COVID-19 pandemic (2011-2018), CD4+ T cells were obtained from the unexposed donor. As to this clonotype: Its antigen remains unknown.

What was sequenced was CD4+ T cells from blood, cultured in vitro. This receptor was identified in a human donor in good health.

CDR3 DNA sequence: TGCAGTGCTAGCAAGGGGATCCGCTACGAGCAGTACTTC. Translating gives CSASKGIRYEQYF. The genes are TRBV20-1 and TRBJ2-7, with D possibly TRBD1 on 5 matching bases. The ends were cut back, 3 bases at V and 3 bases at J, with 12 bases in the middle. CDR1 and CDR2 (germline): DFQATT, SNEGSKA (reference sequence). The CDR3 contains 13 residues.